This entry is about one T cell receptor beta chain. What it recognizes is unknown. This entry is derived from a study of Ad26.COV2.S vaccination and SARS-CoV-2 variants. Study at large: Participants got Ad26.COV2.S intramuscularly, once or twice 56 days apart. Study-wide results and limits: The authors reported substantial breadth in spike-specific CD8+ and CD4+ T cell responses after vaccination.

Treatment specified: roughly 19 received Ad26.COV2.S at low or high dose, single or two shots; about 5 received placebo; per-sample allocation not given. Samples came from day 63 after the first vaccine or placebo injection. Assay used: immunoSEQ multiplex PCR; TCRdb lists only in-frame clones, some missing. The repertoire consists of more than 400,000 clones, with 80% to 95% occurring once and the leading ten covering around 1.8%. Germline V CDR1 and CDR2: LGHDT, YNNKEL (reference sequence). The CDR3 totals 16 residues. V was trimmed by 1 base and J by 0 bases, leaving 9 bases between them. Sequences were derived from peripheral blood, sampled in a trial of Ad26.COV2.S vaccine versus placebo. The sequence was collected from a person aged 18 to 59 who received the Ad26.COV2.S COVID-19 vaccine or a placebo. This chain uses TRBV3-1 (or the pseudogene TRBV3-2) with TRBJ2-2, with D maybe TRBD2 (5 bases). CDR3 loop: CASSQGAGPNTGELFF. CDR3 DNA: TGTGCCAGCAGCCAAGGGGCGGGCCCGAACACCGGGGAGCTGTTTTTT.